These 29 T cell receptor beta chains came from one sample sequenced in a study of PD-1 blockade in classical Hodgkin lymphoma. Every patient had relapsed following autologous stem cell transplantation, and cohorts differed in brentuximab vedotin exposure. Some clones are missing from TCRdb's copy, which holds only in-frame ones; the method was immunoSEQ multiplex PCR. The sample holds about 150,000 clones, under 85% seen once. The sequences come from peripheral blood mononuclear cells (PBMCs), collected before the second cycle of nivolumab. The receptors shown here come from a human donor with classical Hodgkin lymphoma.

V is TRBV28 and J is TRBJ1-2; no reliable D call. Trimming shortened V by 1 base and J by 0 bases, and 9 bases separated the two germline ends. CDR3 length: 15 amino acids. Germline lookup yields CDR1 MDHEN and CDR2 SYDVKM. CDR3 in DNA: TGTGCCAGCAGTTTATTGACCTCAACTAACTATGGCTACACCTTC. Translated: CASSLLTSTNYGYTF.

CDR3 DNA: TGTGCCATCAGGGGGACAGGGAATGAGACCCAGTACTTC. It is translated as CAIRGTGNETQYF. The rearrangement uses TRBV10-3 and TRBJ2-5, with 9 nucleotides matching TRBD1. CDR3 length: 13 residues. Per the germline V gene, CDR1 is ENHRY and CDR2 is SYGVKD. Trimming cost V 6 bases and J 5 bases; bases outside gene matches: 4.

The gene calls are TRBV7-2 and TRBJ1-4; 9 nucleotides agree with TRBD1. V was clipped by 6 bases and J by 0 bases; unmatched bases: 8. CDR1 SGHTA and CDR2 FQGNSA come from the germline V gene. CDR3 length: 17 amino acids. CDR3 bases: TGTGCCAGCAGTACGGGACAGGGCCTCTCAACTAATGAAAAACTGTTTTTT. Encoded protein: CASSTGQGLSTNEKLFF.

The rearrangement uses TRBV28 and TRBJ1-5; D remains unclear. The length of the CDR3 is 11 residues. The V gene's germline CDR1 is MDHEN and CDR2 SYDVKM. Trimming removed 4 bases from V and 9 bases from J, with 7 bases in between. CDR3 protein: CASSYPGPQHF. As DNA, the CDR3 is TGTGCCAGCAGTTATCCAGGGCCCCAGCATTTT.

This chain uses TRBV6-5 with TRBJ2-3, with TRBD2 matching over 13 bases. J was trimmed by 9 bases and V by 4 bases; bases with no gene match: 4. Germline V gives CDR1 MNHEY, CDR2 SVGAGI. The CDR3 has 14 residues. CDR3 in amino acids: CASSSGLAGVTQYF. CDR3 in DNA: TGTGCCAGCAGTTCCGGACTAGCGGGAGTAACGCAGTATTTT.

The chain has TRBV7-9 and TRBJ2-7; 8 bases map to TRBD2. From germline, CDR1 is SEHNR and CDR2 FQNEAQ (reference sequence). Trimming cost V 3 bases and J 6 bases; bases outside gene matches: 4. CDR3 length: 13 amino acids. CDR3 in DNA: TGTGCCAGCAGCTTTTTTCTAGCGGGCGAGCAGTACTTC. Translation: CASSFFLAGEQYF. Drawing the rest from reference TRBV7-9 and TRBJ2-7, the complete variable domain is DTGVSQNPRHKITKRGQNVTFRCDPISEHNRLYWYRQTLGQGPEFLTYFQNEAQLEKSRLLSDRFSAERPKGSFSTLEIQRTEQGDSAMYLCASSFFLAGEQYFGPGTRLTVT.

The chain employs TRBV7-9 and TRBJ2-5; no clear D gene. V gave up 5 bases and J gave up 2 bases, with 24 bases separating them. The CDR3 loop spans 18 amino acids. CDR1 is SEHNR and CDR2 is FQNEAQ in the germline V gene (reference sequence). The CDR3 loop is CASSPRLVGQTLQETQYF. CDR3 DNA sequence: TGTGCCAGCAGCCCCCGCTTGGTAGGGCAGACCTTACAAGAGACCCAGTACTTC.

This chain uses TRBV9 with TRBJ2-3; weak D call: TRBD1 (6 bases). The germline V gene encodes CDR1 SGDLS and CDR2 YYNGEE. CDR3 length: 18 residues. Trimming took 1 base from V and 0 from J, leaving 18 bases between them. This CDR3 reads CASSVSMGNRASTDTQYF. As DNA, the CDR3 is TGTGCCAGCAGCGTATCCATGGGGAACAGGGCTAGCACAGATACGCAGTATTTT.

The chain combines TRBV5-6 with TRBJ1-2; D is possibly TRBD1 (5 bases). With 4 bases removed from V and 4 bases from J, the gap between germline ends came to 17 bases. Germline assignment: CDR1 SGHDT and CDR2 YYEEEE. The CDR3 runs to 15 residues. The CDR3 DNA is TGTGCCAGCAGCCAACCGGGACGGAATTCCTATGGCTACACCTTC. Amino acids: CASSQPGRNSYGYTF.

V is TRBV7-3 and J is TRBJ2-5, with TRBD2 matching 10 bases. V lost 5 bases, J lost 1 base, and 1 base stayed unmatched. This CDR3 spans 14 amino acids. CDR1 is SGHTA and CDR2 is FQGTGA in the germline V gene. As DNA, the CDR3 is TGTGCCAGCAGCAGCGGGGGGGCCCAAGAGACCCAGTACTTC. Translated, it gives CASSSGGAQETQYF.

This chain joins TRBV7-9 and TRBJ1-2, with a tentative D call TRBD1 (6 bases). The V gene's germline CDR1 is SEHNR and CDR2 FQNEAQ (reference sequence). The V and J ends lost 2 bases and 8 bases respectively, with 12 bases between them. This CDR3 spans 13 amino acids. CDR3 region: CASSLSGEGGYTF. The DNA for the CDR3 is TGTGCCAGCAGCTTATCAGGGGAAGGAGGCTACACCTTC.

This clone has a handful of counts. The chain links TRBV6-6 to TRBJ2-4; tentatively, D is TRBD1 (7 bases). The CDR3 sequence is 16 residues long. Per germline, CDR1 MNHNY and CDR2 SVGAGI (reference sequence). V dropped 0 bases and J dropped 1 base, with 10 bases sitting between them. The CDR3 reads CASSYSQGGAKNIQYF. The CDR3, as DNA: TGTGCCAGCAGTTACTCCCAGGGGGGCGCCAAAAACATTCAGTACTTC.

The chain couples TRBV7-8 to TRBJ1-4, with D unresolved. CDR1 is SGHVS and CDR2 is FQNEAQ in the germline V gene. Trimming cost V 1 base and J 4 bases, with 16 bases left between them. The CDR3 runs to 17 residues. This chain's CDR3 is CASSLVSFSDLNEKLFF. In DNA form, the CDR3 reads TGTGCCAGCAGCTTAGTTAGTTTTTCTGACCTTAATGAAAAACTGTTTTTT.

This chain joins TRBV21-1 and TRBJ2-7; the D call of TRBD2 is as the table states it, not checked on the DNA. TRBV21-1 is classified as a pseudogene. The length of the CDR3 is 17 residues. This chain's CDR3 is CASIRCPLAGGLYEQYF. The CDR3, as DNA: TGTGCCAGCATCCGTTGCCCTCTAGCGGGGGGACTCTACGAGCAGTACTTC.

CDR3 in amino acids: CASSLVQAGANVLTF. The CDR3 DNA reads as TGTGCCAGCAGCTTGGTGCAGGCTGGGGCCAACGTCCTGACTTTC. The genes are TRBV5-4 and TRBJ2-6; D not resolved. Trimming took 0 bases from V and 2 from J, leaving 6 bases between them. CDR3 length: 15 residues. The germline gives CDR1 SGHNT, CDR2 YYREEE (reference sequence).

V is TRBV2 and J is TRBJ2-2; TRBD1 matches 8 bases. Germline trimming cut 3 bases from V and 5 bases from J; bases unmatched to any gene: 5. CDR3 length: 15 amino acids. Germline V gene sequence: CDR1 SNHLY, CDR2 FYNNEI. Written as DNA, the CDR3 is TGTGCCAGCAGTGATCGACAGGGGTGGACCGGGGAGCTGTTTTTT. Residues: CASSDRQGWTGELFF.

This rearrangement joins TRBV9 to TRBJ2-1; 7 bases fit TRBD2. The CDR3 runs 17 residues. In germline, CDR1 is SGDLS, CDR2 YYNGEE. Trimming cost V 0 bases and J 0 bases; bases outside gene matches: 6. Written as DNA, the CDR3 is TGTGCCAGCAGCGTAGTGGGGTCTAGCGGCTCCTACAATGAGCAGTTCTTC. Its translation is CASSVVGSSGSYNEQFF.

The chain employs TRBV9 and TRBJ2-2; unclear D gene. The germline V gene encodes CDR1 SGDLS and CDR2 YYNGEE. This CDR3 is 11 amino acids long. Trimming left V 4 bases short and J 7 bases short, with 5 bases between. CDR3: CASSSYGELFF. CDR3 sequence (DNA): TGTGCCAGCAGCTCATACGGGGAGCTGTTTTTT.

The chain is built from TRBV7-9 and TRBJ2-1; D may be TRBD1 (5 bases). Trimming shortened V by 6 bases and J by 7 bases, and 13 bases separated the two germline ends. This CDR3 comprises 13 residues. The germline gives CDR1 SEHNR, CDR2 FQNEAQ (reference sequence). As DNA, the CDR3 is TGTGCCAGCAGTCATCTTAGGGGTAATGAGCAGTTCTTC. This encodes CASSHLRGNEQFF.

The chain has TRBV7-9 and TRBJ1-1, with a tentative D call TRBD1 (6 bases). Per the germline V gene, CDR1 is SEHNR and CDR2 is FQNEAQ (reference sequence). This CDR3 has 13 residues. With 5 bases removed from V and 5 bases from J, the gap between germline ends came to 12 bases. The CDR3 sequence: CASSPPGETEAFF. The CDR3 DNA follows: TGTGCCAGCAGCCCCCCAGGGGAGACTGAAGCTTTCTTT. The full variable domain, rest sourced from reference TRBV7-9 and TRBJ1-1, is DTGVSQNPRHKITKRGQNVTFRCDPISEHNRLYWYRQTLGQGPEFLTYFQNEAQLEKSRLLSDRFSAERPKGSFSTLEIQRTEQGDSAMYLCASSPPGETEAFFGQGTRLTVV.

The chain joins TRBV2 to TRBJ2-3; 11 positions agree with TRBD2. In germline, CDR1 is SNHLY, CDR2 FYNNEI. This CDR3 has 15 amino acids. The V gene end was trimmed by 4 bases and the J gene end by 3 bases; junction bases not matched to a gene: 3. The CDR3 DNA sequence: TGTGCCAGCAGTGGTTCTAGCGGGAGGACAGATACGCAGTATTTT. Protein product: CASSGSSGRTDTQYF. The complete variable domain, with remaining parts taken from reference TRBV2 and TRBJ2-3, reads EPEVTQTPSHQVTQMGQEVILRCVPISNHLYFYWYRQILGQKVEFLVSFYNNEISEKSEIFDDQFSVERPDGSNFTLKIRSTKLEDSAMYFCASSGSSGRTDTQYFGPGTRLTVL.

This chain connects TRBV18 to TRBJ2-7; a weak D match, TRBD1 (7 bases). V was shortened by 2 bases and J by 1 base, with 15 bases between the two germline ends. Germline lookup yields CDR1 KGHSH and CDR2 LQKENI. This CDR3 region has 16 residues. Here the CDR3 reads CASSPNSGGSSYEQYF. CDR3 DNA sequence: TGTGCCAGCTCACCAAATTCAGGGGGGTCGTCCTACGAGCAGTACTTC.

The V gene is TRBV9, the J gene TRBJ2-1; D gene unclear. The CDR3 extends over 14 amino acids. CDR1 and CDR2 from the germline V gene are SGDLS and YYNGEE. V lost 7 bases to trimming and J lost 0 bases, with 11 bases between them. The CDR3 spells CASSSGNSYNEQFF. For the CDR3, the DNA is TGTGCCAGCTCATCGGGTAACTCCTACAATGAGCAGTTCTTC.

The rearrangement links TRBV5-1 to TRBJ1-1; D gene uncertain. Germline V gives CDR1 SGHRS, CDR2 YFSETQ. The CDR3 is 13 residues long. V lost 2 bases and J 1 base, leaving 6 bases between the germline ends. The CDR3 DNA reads TGCGCCAGCAGCTTTAGTCAGAACACTGAAGCTTTCTTT. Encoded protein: CASSFSQNTEAFF.

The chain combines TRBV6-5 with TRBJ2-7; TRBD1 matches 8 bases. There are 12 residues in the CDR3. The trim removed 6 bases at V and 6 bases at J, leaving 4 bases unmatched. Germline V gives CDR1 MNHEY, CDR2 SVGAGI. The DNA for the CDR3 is TGTGCCAGCAGCAGGACAGGGTTCGAGCAGTACTTC. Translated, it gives CASSRTGFEQYF.

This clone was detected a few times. The CDR3 here is CASSYSIAGTYEQYF. The CDR3, as DNA: TGTGCCAGCAGTTACTCGATTGCGGGCACGTACGAGCAGTACTTC. The V and J genes are TRBV6-5 and TRBJ2-7; possibly TRBD2 for D (5 bases). The CDR3 extends over 15 amino acids. Germline V lookup: CDR1 MNHEY, CDR2 SVGAGI. Trimming took off 0 bases at V and 4 bases at J, with 13 bases between the two ends.

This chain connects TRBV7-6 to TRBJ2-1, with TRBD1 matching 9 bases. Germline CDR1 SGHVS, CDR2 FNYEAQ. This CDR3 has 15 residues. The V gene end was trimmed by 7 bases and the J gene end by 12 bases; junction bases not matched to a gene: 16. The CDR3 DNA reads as TGTGCCAGCACGGACGGGACAGGGTTTAATCAGGTGCAGTTCTTC. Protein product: CASTDGTGFNQVQFF.

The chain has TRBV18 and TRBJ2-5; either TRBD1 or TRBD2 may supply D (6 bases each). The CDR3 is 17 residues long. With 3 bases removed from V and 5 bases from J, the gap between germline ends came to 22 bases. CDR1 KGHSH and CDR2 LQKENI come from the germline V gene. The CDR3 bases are TGTGCCAGCTCACCCCTCCCCCTAGGCGGAGGGGGGGAGACCCAGTACTTC. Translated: CASSPLPLGGGGETQYF.

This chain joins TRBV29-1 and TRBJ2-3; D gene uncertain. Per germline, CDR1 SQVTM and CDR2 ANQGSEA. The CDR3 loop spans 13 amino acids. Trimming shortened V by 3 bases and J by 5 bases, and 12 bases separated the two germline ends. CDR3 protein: CSVDPWTEDTQYF. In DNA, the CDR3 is TGCAGCGTTGACCCTTGGACGGAAGATACGCAGTATTTT.